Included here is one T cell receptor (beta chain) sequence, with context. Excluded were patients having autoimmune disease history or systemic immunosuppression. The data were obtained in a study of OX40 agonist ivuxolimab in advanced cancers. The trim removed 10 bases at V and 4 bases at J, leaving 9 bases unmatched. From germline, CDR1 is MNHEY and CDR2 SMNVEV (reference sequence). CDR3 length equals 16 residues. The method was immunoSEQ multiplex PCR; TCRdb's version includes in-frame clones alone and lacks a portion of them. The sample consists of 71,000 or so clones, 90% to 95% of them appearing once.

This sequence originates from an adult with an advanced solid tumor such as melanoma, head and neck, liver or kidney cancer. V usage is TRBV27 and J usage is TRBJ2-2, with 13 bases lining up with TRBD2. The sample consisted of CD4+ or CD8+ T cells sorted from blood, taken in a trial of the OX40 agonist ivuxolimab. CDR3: CATRIGLAGVTGELFF. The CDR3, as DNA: TGTGCCACCCGGATCGGACTAGCGGGAGTCACCGGGGAGCTGTTTTTT.